These T cell receptor beta chains were read from a single sample in a study of spatial heterogeneity in lung cancer. TCRdb reprocessed the 5' RACE reads with MiXCR, giving one entry per CDR3 protein. In the table there are tens of thousands of distinct CDR3 sequences, over 5.5% of which are singletons. The sample here was PBMCs, taken at surgery. These receptors came from a male donor with early-stage non-small cell lung cancer. Both conserved end residues are part of each CDR3. The D gene is left open where the match is weak. Only some rows state a clone size, as once, few, many or a class for expanded clones.

size | J | V | D | DNA | CDR3
many | TRBJ2-1 | TRBV28 | - | TGTGCCAGCAGTCCCGGGACGGGATACAATGAGCAGTTCTTC | CASSPGTGYNEQFF
many | TRBJ2-1 | TRBV29-1 | - | TGCAGCGTGAAGGACGTTCCTACCTACAATGAGCAGTTCTTC | CSVKDVPTYNEQFF
few | TRBJ1-3 | TRBV4-2 | - | TGTGCCAGCAGCCAAGACGTTGTGGGACCGCTCTCTGGAAACACCATATATTTT | CASSQDVVGPLSGNTIYF
- | TRBJ1-5 | TRBV7-2 | TRBD1 | TGTGCCAGCAGCCCGCAACAGGGGGCCGATCAGCCCCAGCATTTT | CASSPQQGADQPQHF
many | TRBJ2-1 | TRBV18 | - | TGTGCCAGCTCACCACCTCGAGGTAACAGGGATCTGGATGAGCAGTTCTTC | CASSPPRGNRDLDEQFF
- | TRBJ1-6 | TRBV20-1 | - | TGCAGTGCTAGTATACAGGAGTCGAATTCACCCCTCCACTTT | CSASIQESNSPLHF
many | TRBJ1-5 | TRBV20-1 | - | TGCAGTGCTAGAGCACCTCCTCCGGGTTATCACAACAATCAGCCCCAGCATTTT | CSARAPPPGYHNNQPQHF
many | TRBJ2-5 | TRBV15 | - | TGTGCCACGAGTCCCGGCGGGGAGACCCAGTACTTC | CATSPGGETQYF
- | TRBJ2-1 | TRBV5-1 | - | TGCGCCAGCAGCCCCGGAGCCCTAAGCTCCTACAATGAGCAGTTCTTC | CASSPGALSSYNEQFF
many | TRBJ1-4 | TRBV20-1 | TRBD1 | TGCAGTGCTATCGCAGGGGGGACTGAAAAACTGTTTTTT | CSAIAGGTEKLFF
few | TRBJ1-5 | TRBV7-2 | - | TGTGCCAGCAGCCACAGGGATCAGCCCCAGCATTTT | CASSHRDQPQHF
- | TRBJ2-2 | TRBV5-1 | - | TGCGCCAGCAGCCCGTGGACAACGAACACCGGGGAGCTGTTTTTT | CASSPWTTNTGELFF
many | TRBJ2-1 | TRBV12-3/TRBV12-4 | - | TGTGCCAGCAAAAATGACGGCGGAGCGAGATCATGGTTCTTC | CASKNDGGARSWFF
many | TRBJ2-7 | TRBV11-2 | TRBD1 | TGTGCCAGCAGCTTAGATAGAGGGACAGCACCCGAGCAGTACTTC | CASSLDRGTAPEQYF
many | TRBJ1-5 | TRBV27 | TRBD1 | TGTGCCAGCAGTTTCGGGAGAGGGGGCCTTAATCAGCCCCAGCATTTT | CASSFGRGGLNQPQHF
many | TRBJ2-5 | TRBV14 | - | TGTGCCAGCAGCCGACAGATCCAAGAGACCCAGTACTTC | CASSRQIQETQYF
many | TRBJ2-3 | TRBV11-3 | - | TGTGCCAGCAGCGTCCGACTCGGGGCTACGCAGTATTTT | CASSVRLGATQYF
many | TRBJ2-7 | TRBV20-1 | TRBD1 | TGCAGTGCTCCTGTTGGACAGGGTCTAATCTTCTACGAGCAGTACTTC | CSAPVGQGLIFYEQYF
many | TRBJ2-1 | TRBV11-2 | - | TGTGCCAGCAGCTTAAGGTTTAGGACGCACCCCTACAATGAGCAGTTCTTC | CASSLRFRTHPYNEQFF
many | TRBJ2-1 | TRBV20-1 | - | TGCAGTGCTATCTCGCGGGCGGCTTCCTACAATGAGCAGTTCTTC | CSAISRAASYNEQFF
many | TRBJ2-1 | TRBV14 | TRBD2 | TGTGCCAGCAGCCCCATCGGGGGGGGTGGAAAAAATGAGCAGTTCTTC | CASSPIGGGGKNEQFF
many | TRBJ2-1 | TRBV7-2 | - | TGTGCCAGCAGCCCGGTGGGATACAATGAGCAGTTCTTC | CASSPVGYNEQFF
many | TRBJ1-4 | TRBV5-5 | - | TGTGCCAGCAGCTTGGGTTCGGGGGTCAGGGCAAATGAAAAACTGTTTTTT | CASSLGSGVRANEKLFF
- | TRBJ2-3 | TRBV6-2/TRBV6-3 | - | TGTGCCAGCAGTTTGGGGGCTAGATCGGTTGATACGCAGTATTTT | CASSLGARSVDTQYF
many | TRBJ1-5 | TRBV2 | - | TGTGCCAGCAGTTGGGGAGGTACGAGCAATCAGCCCCAGCATTTT | CASSWGGTSNQPQHF
many | TRBJ2-7 | TRBV20-1 | TRBD2 | TGCAGTGCTTCTCTAGCGGTAAATTTGTTGGAGCAGTACTTC | CSASLAVNLLEQYF
- | TRBJ2-2 | TRBV2 | TRBD1 | TGTGCCAGCTTACAGGGGCCGGGCGGGGAGCTGTTTTTT | CASLQGPGGELFF
many | TRBJ1-5 | TRBV30 | - | TGTGCCTGGAGTTTGGATAGCAATCAGCCCCAGCATTTT | CAWSLDSNQPQHF
many | TRBJ2-1 | TRBV7-8 | TRBD1 | TGTGCCAGCAGCTTGGATCGACAGGGGGGGTACAATGAGCAGTTCTTC | CASSLDRQGGYNEQFF
few | TRBJ2-7 | TRBV5-1 | - | TGCGCCAGCAGCTTGGCCGGCGAGCAGTACTTC | CASSLAGEQYF
many | TRBJ2-7 | TRBV29-1 | - | TGCAGCGTTGAGCAAGACAGCGATCGGACCTACGAGCAGTACTTC | CSVEQDSDRTYEQYF
many | TRBJ1-6 | TRBV18 | - | TGTGCCAGCTCACACCGCCGGCAGGGTGGGGATTCACCCCTCCACTTT | CASSHRRQGGDSPLHF
many | TRBJ2-6 | TRBV7-9 | - | TGTGCCAGCAGCCCTAGGGGTAAGGGGCTAGGCTCTGGGGCCAACGTCCTGACTTTC | CASSPRGKGLGSGANVLTF
many | TRBJ2-4 | TRBV6-5 | - | TGTGCCAGCATGAGGAGCCTAGCCAAAAACATTCAGTACTTC | CASMRSLAKNIQYF
many | TRBJ1-5 | TRBV28 | TRBD1 | TGTGCCAGCAGCTCTCCGACAGGGGGGAGTCAGCCCCAGCATTTT | CASSSPTGGSQPQHF